The rows below give T cell receptor beta chains drawn from one sample of a study of blood T cell repertoires in COVID-19. Here immunoSEQ multiplex PCR was the method, and the copy in TCRdb shows in-frame clones only, minus some. The table lists under 75,000 clones, 80% to 90% of them singletons. The specimen sequenced was peripheral blood. These receptor sequences come from a man in his thirties or forties with acute or convalescent COVID-19. Both conserved end residues are part of each CDR3. The D gene is left open where the match is weak. A row's size may be missing; if present it is once, few, many or a size class.

D | J | V | size | CDR3 | DNA
- | TRBJ1-1 | TRBV20-1 | - | CSAGRGQRAFF | TGCAGTGCTGGGAGAGGACAGCGGGCTTTCTTT
TRBD1 | TRBJ2-3 | TRBV27 | - | CASATGQGSDTQYF | TGTGCCAGCGCCACCGGACAGGGTTCGGATACGCAGTATTTT
- | TRBJ1-1 | TRBV6-2/TRBV6-3 | - | CASSYSRGNTEAFF | TGTGCCAGCAGTTACTCCAGGGGGAACACTGAAGCTTTCTTT
TRBD1 | TRBJ1-6 | TRBV19 | - | CASSISGDSSYSPLHF | TGTGCCAGTAGTATCTCGGGGGACAGCTCATATTCACCCCTCCACTTT
- | TRBJ1-2 | TRBV5-4 | few | CASSLEQTYYGYTF | TGTGCCAGCAGCTTGGAACAGACCTACTATGGCTACACCTTC
TRBD2 | TRBJ2-1 | TRBV7-2 | few | CASSTEGASGSEFF | TGTGCCAGCAGTACCGAAGGGGCTAGCGGGAGTGAGTTCTTC
- | TRBJ1-2 | TRBV4-1 | few | CASSQDRSGLDGYTF | TGCGCCAGCAGCCAAGATCGGTCCGGGTTGGATGGCTACACCTTC
- | TRBJ1-1 | TRBV28 | few | CASSWTEMSPEAFF | TGTGCCAGCAGTTGGACAGAGATGTCCCCTGAAGCTTTCTTT
TRBD1 | TRBJ2-3 | TRBV7-3 | - | CASSQTGGTSTDTQYF | TGTGCCAGCAGCCAAACAGGGGGTACTAGCACAGATACGCAGTATTTT
- | TRBJ2-1 | TRBV6-1 | - | CASSERGYSYNEQFF | TGTGCCAGCAGTGAAAGGGGATACAGCTACAATGAGCAGTTCTTC
TRBD1 | TRBJ1-2 | TRBV29-1 | - | CSVETGGLRGYTF | TGCAGCGTTGAAACAGGGGGCCTTAGGGGCTACACCTTC
- | TRBJ2-5 | TRBV2 | - | CASSVSIRETQYF | TGTGCCAGCAGTGTATCTATTCGAGAGACCCAGTACTTC
- | TRBJ2-3 | TRBV5-1 | once | CASSLGQFVDTDTQYF | TGCGCCAGCAGCTTGGGACAGTTCGTAGACACAGATACGCAGTATTTT
- | TRBJ2-2 | TRBV7-9 | - | CASTPAGTGELFF | TGTGCCAGCACCCCGGCGGGGACCGGGGAGCTGTTTTTT
TRBD1 | TRBJ1-1 | TRBV10-1 | - | CASSESRTGTEAFF | TGCGCCAGCAGTGAGTCAAGGACAGGCACTGAAGCTTTCTTT
TRBD2 | TRBJ2-5 | TRBV5-4 | - | CASSSRLAGKETQYF | TGTGCCAGCAGCTCGCGACTAGCGGGGAAAGAGACCCAGTACTTC
TRBD1 | TRBJ1-5 | TRBV10-3 | - | CAIADRGRNQPQHF | TGTGCCATCGCTGACAGGGGGCGGAATCAGCCCCAGCATTTT
TRBD2 | TRBJ2-3 | TRBV30 | - | CAWTSGVRDTQYF | TGTGCCTGGACTAGCGGGGTAAGAGATACGCAGTATTTT
TRBD2 | TRBJ2-7 | TRBV4-3 | - | CASSQMPSGSSPYEQYF | TGCGCCAGCAGCCAAATGCCTAGCGGGAGCAGCCCCTACGAGCAGTACTTC
- | TRBJ2-5 | TRBV5-4 | few | CASSLTGYQETQYF | TGTGCCAGCAGCCTCACAGGGTATCAAGAGACCCAGTACTTC
TRBD1 | TRBJ1-2 | TRBV6-5 | - | CASSYGGTGYGYTF | TGTGCCAGCAGTTACGGGGGGACAGGGTATGGCTACACCTTC
- | TRBJ1-3 | TRBV27 | - | CASSLGPSGGTIYF | TGTGCCAGCAGTTTGGGGCCGTCGGGGGGCACCATATATTTT
- | TRBJ1-1 | TRBV5-1 | - | CASSPDSRTEAFF | TGCGCCAGCAGCCCGGACAGTAGGACTGAAGCTTTCTTT
TRBD2 | TRBJ2-3 | TRBV7-6 | - | CASSLGPAGGSTDTQYF | TGTGCCAGCAGCTTAGGACCAGCGGGAGGGAGCACAGATACGCAGTATTTT
- | TRBJ1-1 | TRBV30 | - | CAWSDGGNTEAFF | TGTGCCTGGAGTGACGGAGGGAACACTGAAGCTTTCTTT
- | TRBJ1-1 | TRBV5-6 | few | CASSSGTLMNTEAFF | TGTGCCAGCAGCAGCGGGACGTTGATGAACACTGAAGCTTTCTTT
TRBD1 | TRBJ2-4 | TRBV13 | - | CASSSGQGVRNIQYF | TGTGCCAGCAGCTCCGGCCAGGGGGTGCGAAACATTCAGTACTTC
- | TRBJ1-5 | TRBV30 | - | CAWQTADNQPQHF | TGTGCCTGGCAAACAGCGGACAATCAGCCCCAGCATTTT
TRBD1 | TRBJ1-2 | TRBV28 | - | CASRTHRDSELYGYTF | TGTGCCAGCAGAACTCATCGGGACAGCGAGCTGTATGGCTACACCTTC
- | TRBJ1-2 | TRBV5-1 | - | CASSFHARVVQTSTNYGYTF | TGCGCCAGCAGCTTTCATGCTCGGGTCGTGCAGACTTCGACTAACTATGGCTACACCTTC
TRBD2 | TRBJ2-7 | TRBV7-2 | - | CASSPPGLAGQRSYEQYF | TGTGCCAGCAGCCCCCCGGGACTAGCGGGGCAACGGTCCTACGAGCAGTACTTC
TRBD1 | TRBJ1-1 | TRBV30 | - | CACSQGASGAFF | TGTGCCTGTAGTCAGGGGGCGTCTGGAGCTTTCTTT
- | TRBJ1-1 | TRBV29-1 | - | CSVVGQLNTEAFF | TGCAGCGTTGTTGGGCAGTTGAACACTGAAGCTTTCTTT
- | TRBJ1-1 | TRBV19 | few | CASSRRWGDTEAFF | TGTGCCAGTAGCCGTCGGTGGGGGGACACTGAAGCTTTCTTT
- | TRBJ1-5 | TRBV12-3/TRBV12-4 | - | CASSLREGGGQHF | TGTGCCAGCAGTTTACGTGAAGGCGGGGGCCAGCATTTT
- | TRBJ1-1 | TRBV18 | - | CASSPARANTEAFF | TGTGCCAGCTCACCAGCCAGGGCCAACACTGAAGCTTTCTTT
TRBD1 | TRBJ2-1 | TRBV6-2/TRBV6-3 | - | CASSPRQGAMDEQFF | TGTGCCAGCAGTCCCCGACAGGGGGCTATGGATGAGCAGTTCTTC
- | TRBJ1-4 | TRBV15 | - | CATSSPGGATNEKLFF | TGTGCCACCAGCTCCCCTGGAGGGGCAACTAATGAAAAACTGTTTTTT
- | TRBJ1-2 | TRBV7-2 | - | CASSLARGALTNYGYTF | TGTGCCAGCAGCTTAGCGCGGGGGGCGCTTACCAACTATGGCTACACCTTC
TRBD2 | TRBJ2-2 | TRBV3-1/TRBV3-2 | - | CASSQEASGSVGTGELFF | TGTGCCAGCAGCCAAGAGGCTAGCGGGAGTGTTGGCACCGGGGAGCTGTTTTTT
- | TRBJ1-2 | TRBV9 | - | CASSAEDYGYTF | TGTGCCAGCAGCGCCGAGGACTATGGCTACACCTTC
- | TRBJ1-1 | TRBV5-4 | - | CASSSGQSDNTEAFF | TGTGCCAGCAGCTCCGGACAGTCGGATAACACTGAAGCTTTCTTT
TRBD2 | TRBJ2-3 | TRBV5-1 | - | CASSLAGEVDTQYF | TGCGCCAGCAGCCTAGCGGGAGAGGTAGATACGCAGTATTTT
TRBD2 | TRBJ2-3 | TRBV15 | once | CATSREGEAGVASDTQYF | TGTGCCACCAGCAGAGAAGGGGAAGCGGGAGTAGCATCAGATACGCAGTATTTT
- | TRBJ1-1 | TRBV27 | - | CASRPPFGHLTEAFF | TGTGCCAGCAGGCCACCCTTCGGACACCTCACTGAAGCTTTCTTT
TRBD1 | TRBJ2-7 | TRBV5-4 | - | CASSDGRDRGGYEQYF | TGTGCCAGCAGCGACGGCCGGGACAGGGGTGGCTACGAGCAGTACTTC
- | TRBJ2-2 | TRBV5-1 | - | CASSLLNPANTGELFF | TGCGCCAGCAGCTTGCTTAATCCTGCGAACACCGGGGAGCTGTTTTTT
TRBD1 | TRBJ2-5 | TRBV7-9 | - | CASSTRDRGPETQYF | TGTGCCAGCAGCACCCGGGACAGGGGTCCGGAGACCCAGTACTTC
TRBD1 | TRBJ2-5 | TRBV7-9 | - | CASSLGGTGGQETQYF | TGTGCCAGCAGCTTAGGGGGGACAGGGGGCCAAGAGACCCAGTACTTC
- | TRBJ1-1 | TRBV11-2 | - | CASSLRRQSEAFF | TGTGCCAGCAGCTTAAGGCGACAGTCTGAAGCTTTCTTT
- | TRBJ2-7 | TRBV13 | - | CASSLGAEQYF | TGTGCCAGCAGCTTAGGAGCCGAGCAGTACTTC
- | TRBJ2-2 | TRBV28 | - | CASSLYGRTGDGELFF | TGTGCCAGCAGTTTATATGGAAGGACCGGGGACGGGGAGCTGTTTTTT
- | TRBJ1-5 | TRBV7-7 | - | CASSIGRDQPQHF | TGTGCTAGCAGTATAGGGAGGGATCAGCCCCAGCATTTT
- | TRBJ2-1 | TRBV5-1 | - | CASSHDTGEEQFF | TGCGCCAGCAGCCATGACACCGGTGAGGAGCAGTTCTTC
TRBD1 | TRBJ2-3 | TRBV7-9 | - | CASTGQGSTDTQYF | TGTGCCAGCACCGGACAGGGCAGCACAGATACGCAGTATTTT
- | TRBJ1-6 | TRBV3-1/TRBV3-2 | - | CATREYNSPLHF | TGTGCCACCCGGGAGTATAATTCACCCCTCCACTTT
TRBD1 | TRBJ2-5 | TRBV5-1 | - | CASSRDRGFQETQYF | TGCGCCAGCAGCAGGGACAGGGGATTTCAAGAGACCCAGTACTTC